The rows below give T cell receptor beta chains drawn from one sample of a study of molecular identifiers for immune sequencing clone quantification. Using its own MiXCR run on the PCR reads, TCRdb lists one record per CDR3 protein. Of more than 550,000 distinct CDR3 sequences in the sample, approximately 24% were seen once. The sequencing input was naive CD8+ T cells from blood, with Jurkat cell RNA spiked in. These receptors all stem from a human donor in good health. Some libraries in this study had Jurkat cell RNA spiked in. CDR3s include the opening cysteine and the closing phenylalanine or tryptophan. Each record gives: D gene, CDR3 length, V gene, J gene, clone size, CDR3 DNA, CDR3 protein. D genes are given only for firm matches. Clone size is not always given. Where it is, it says once, few, many or a class for expanded clones.

-,13,TRBV19,TRBJ2-1,-,TGTGCCAGTAGTATGGCCGCCGCCAATGAGCAGTTCTTC,CASSMAAANEQFF
-,15,TRBV4-3,TRBJ2-7,-,TGCGCCAGCAGCCAAGATCGGGACTTCTCCTACGAGCAGTACTTC,CASSQDRDFSYEQYF
-,12,TRBV7-2,TRBJ2-5,many,TGTGCCAGCAGCGCCGGGGGCCAGACCCAGTACTTC,CASSAGGQTQYF
-,14,TRBV25-1,TRBJ2-1,many,TGTGCCAGCAGTGACTTGATTAGTCCCAGTGAGCAGTTCTTC,CASSDLISPSEQFF
-,14,TRBV5-6,TRBJ2-7,many,TGTGCCAGCAGCTTGGGGGCCCTAGGAGGGGAGCAGTACTTC,CASSLGALGGEQYF
TRBD1,16,TRBV3-1,TRBJ1-1,few,TGTGCCAGCAGCCAAGATTTCACAGGGGACTGGACTGAAGCTTTCTTT,CASSQDFTGDWTEAFF
-,12,TRBV7-9,TRBJ2-7,-,TGTGCCAGCAGCTATACACCCTACGACCAGTACTTC,CASSYTPYDQYF
-,12,TRBV7-9,TRBJ2-7,-,TGTGCCAGCACCCCGACAGTCTACGAGCAGTACTTC,CASTPTVYEQYF
TRBD1,17,TRBV12-3/TRBV12-4,TRBJ2-3,-,TGTGCCAGCAGTTCCGACAGGACAGGGGGAGCTGGGAATACGCAGTATTTT,CASSSDRTGGAGNTQYF
TRBD2,15,TRBV4-1,TRBJ2-1,few,TGCGCCAGCAGCCAAACGGCTAGCGGGGTTAATGAGCAGTTCTTC,CASSQTASGVNEQFF
-,15,TRBV4-3,TRBJ2-7,once,TGCGCCAGCAGCCAAGAGGAGGCAGGGAGGAACGCGCAGTACTTC,CASSQEEAGRNAQYF
TRBD2,16,TRBV29-1,TRBJ2-5,-,TGCAGCGTTGAGGGTTTGAGCCAGGGAGCGCGGGAGCCCCAGTACTTC,CSVEGLSQGAREPQYF
-,13,TRBV7-6,TRBJ1-1,-,TGTGCCAGCAGCTCAGACAGCCACACTGAAGCTTTCTTT,CASSSDSHTEAFF
TRBD2,14,TRBV20-1,TRBJ2-7,many,TGCAGTGCCGTGGGACTAGCGATCTCCTACGAGCAGTACTTC,CSAVGLAISYEQYF
TRBD1,17,TRBV7-9,TRBJ2-3,-,TGTGCCAGCAGCTTAGCCCAGGGGCAGGGGGACACAGATACGCAGTATTTT,CASSLAQGQGDTDTQYF
-,19,TRBV7-6,TRBJ2-6,many,TGTGCCAGCAGCTTAGATGCAGGGTTTCAATACTCTGGGGCCAACGTCCTGACTTTC,CASSLDAGFQYSGANVLTF
TRBD1,16,TRBV7-9,TRBJ2-6,many,TGTGCCAGCTCGGGACAGGCGTTCTCTGGGGCCAACGTCCTGACTTTC,CASSGQAFSGANVLTF
-,13,TRBV19,TRBJ1-6,-,TGTGCCACTCAGGGTTCCTATAATTCACCCCTCCACTTT,CATQGSYNSPLHF
TRBD1,14,TRBV9,TRBJ2-5,-,TGTGCCATCAGCGGGGACAGGGGGGTAGGGACCCAGTACTTC,CAISGDRGVGTQYF
-,13,TRBV27,TRBJ2-1,-,TGTGCCAGCAGTTTTGCAGCCTACAATGAGCAGTTCTTC,CASSFAAYNEQFF
-,16,TRBV24-1,TRBJ2-1,-,TGTGCCACCAGTGATTCCTCAGGGGGGGTCTACAATGAGCAGTTCTTC,CATSDSSGGVYNEQFF
-,14,TRBV11-2,TRBJ2-5,-,TGTGCCAGCAGCCCCAAAACAGGGCGAGAGACCCAGTACTTC,CASSPKTGRETQYF
-,15,TRBV2,TRBJ1-5,-,TGTGCCAGCAGGCTGGGGGAAGGGGCCAATCAGCCCCAGCATTTT,CASRLGEGANQPQHF
-,17,TRBV3-2,TRBJ2-2,-,TGTGCCAGCAGCCAAGTAATTGAAGGAAATAACACCGGGGAGCTGTTTTTT,CASSQVIEGNNTGELFF
-,13,TRBV2,TRBJ1-4,-,TGTGCCAGCAGTGACCTGATTAATGAAAAACTGTTTTTT,CASSDLINEKLFF
TRBD1,16,TRBV5-4,TRBJ2-3,many,TGTGCCAGCAGCGGCGGACAGGGGGCGCATTCAGATACGCAGTATTTT,CASSGGQGAHSDTQYF
-,14,TRBV5-1,TRBJ1-1,many,TGCGCCAGCACAACTTTCGAGGGAAACACTGAAGCTTTCTTT,CASTTFEGNTEAFF
TRBD2,17,TRBV6-5,TRBJ2-5,-,TGTGCCAGCAGTTACTGGACTAGCGGGAGGGGGCAAGAGACCCAGTACTTC,CASSYWTSGRGQETQYF
-,17,TRBV13,TRBJ1-2,many,TGTGCCAGCAGCCTGAGGGGGGCCCTCTACCATCCCTATGGCTACACCTTC,CASSLRGALYHPYGYTF
TRBD2,16,TRBV7-2,TRBJ2-1,many,TGTGCCAGCAGCTCGGAGGGACTAGCGGGATTTAATGAGCAGTTCTTC,CASSSEGLAGFNEQFF
-,14,TRBV28,TRBJ2-6,many,TGTGCCAGCAGCCCTGGTACTGGGGCCAACGTCCTGACTTTC,CASSPGTGANVLTF
-,11,TRBV5-4,TRBJ1-1,many,TGTGCCAGCAGCTTGTATGGTGAAGCTTTCTTT,CASSLYGEAFF
-,14,TRBV19,TRBJ2-7,few,TGTGCCAGTAGTATTCACGACGGTCCCTACGAGCAGTACTTC,CASSIHDGPYEQYF
-,13,TRBV27,TRBJ1-2,few,TGTGCCAGCAGTTTACAAACGGGGTATGGCTACACCTTC,CASSLQTGYGYTF
TRBD1,15,TRBV5-6,TRBJ2-7,-,TGTGCCAGCAGCGGCGAAGGGACAGGGTGGTACGAGCAGTACTTC,CASSGEGTGWYEQYF
-,14,TRBV7-8,TRBJ2-3,many,TGTGCCAGCACCCTAACATGGCTCGCAGATACGCAGTATTTT,CASTLTWLADTQYF
-,19,TRBV19,TRBJ1-5,-,TGTGCCAGTAGTATGGGTTCGAGGGAGAGGGGCGTTAGCAATCAGCCCCAGCATTTT,CASSMGSRERGVSNQPQHF
-,12,TRBV29-1,TRBJ1-1,many,TGCAGCGTTTGGGGTGGGGGGACTGAAGCTTTCTTT,CSVWGGGTEAFF
-,12,TRBV28,TRBJ1-1,few,TGTGCCAGCAGCCGGGGGTCGCATGAAGCTTTCTTT,CASSRGSHEAFF
-,15,TRBV11-2,TRBJ1-1,-,TGTGCCAGCAGCTTAGAGGGCCTACGGAACACTGAAGCTTTCTTT,CASSLEGLRNTEAFF
-,14,TRBV6-2/TRBV6-3,TRBJ2-5,-,TGTGCCAGCAGTTACGGTACGATACAAGAGACCCAGTACTTC,CASSYGTIQETQYF
-,14,TRBV4-3,TRBJ2-3,many,TGCGCCAGCAGCCAAGATCAAGGCACAGATACGCAGTATTTT,CASSQDQGTDTQYF
-,18,TRBV3-1,TRBJ2-7,-,TGTGCCAGCAGCCAAGAAAGCACCCTCAGGGTTCCCCCCTACGAGCAGTACTTC,CASSQESTLRVPPYEQYF
-,15,TRBV7-9,TRBJ2-5,few,TGTGCCAGCAGCTTTAGGTGGGAGTACCAAGAGACCCAGTACTTC,CASSFRWEYQETQYF
TRBD1,17,TRBV9,TRBJ1-4,few,TGTGCCAGCAGCGTCGCTAGGGGCGGGACAGAAGGTGAAAAACTGTTTTTT,CASSVARGGTEGEKLFF
-,15,TRBV27,TRBJ1-6,-,TGTGCCAGCAGTCCATTAGGGTTTAGGGATTCACCCCTCCACTTT,CASSPLGFRDSPLHF
-,13,TRBV20-1,TRBJ1-5,many,TGCAGTGCTAGCGGGCTGGGGGACCAGCCCCAGCATTTT,CSASGLGDQPQHF
TRBD1,16,TRBV14,TRBJ2-7,-,TGTGCCAGCAGCCCTACCGGGACAGCACCCTCCTACGAGCAGTACTTC,CASSPTGTAPSYEQYF
TRBD1,16,TRBV9,TRBJ1-1,many,TGTGCCAGCAGCCCGGGGACAGGAGTCATGAACACTGAAGCTTTCTTT,CASSPGTGVMNTEAFF
-,13,TRBV7-9,TRBJ1-4,few,TGTGCCAGCAGCTTAGGGCACCCTGAAAAACTGTTTTTT,CASSLGHPEKLFF
-,15,TRBV29-1,TRBJ2-1,many,TGCAGCGTTGTAGAGCTAGAAGGGGGCGGGACTGAGCAGTTCTTC,CSVVELEGGGTEQFF
-,13,TRBV7-8,TRBJ2-7,many,TGTGCCAGCAGCTTATTTGGGGGTGATGAGCAGTACTTC,CASSLFGGDEQYF
TRBD2,16,TRBV19,TRBJ2-7,-,TGTGCCAGTAGTATAGAGCCGACTAGCTCCACCTACGAGCAGTACTTC,CASSIEPTSSTYEQYF